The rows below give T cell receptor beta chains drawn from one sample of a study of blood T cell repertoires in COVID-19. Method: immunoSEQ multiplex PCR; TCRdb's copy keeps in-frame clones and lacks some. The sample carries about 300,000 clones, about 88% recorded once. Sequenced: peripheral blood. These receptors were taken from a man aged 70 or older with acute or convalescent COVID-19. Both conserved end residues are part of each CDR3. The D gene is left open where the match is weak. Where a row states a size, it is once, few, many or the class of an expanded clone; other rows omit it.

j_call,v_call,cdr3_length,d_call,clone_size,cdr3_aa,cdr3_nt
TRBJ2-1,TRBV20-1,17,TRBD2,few,CSASATSGKVSYNEQFF,TGCAGTGCTAGTGCGACTAGCGGGAAAGTGTCCTACAATGAGCAGTTCTTC
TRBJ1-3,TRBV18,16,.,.,CASSAGDTFSGNTIYF,TGTGCCAGCTCAGCGGGGGACACCTTCTCTGGAAACACCATATATTTT
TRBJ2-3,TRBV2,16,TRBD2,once,CAWGTSGSRGTDTQYF,TGTGCCTGGGGGACTAGCGGGAGTAGAGGCACAGATACGCAGTATTTT
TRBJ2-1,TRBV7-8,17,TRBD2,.,CASSAIGTSMAKGEQFF,TGTGCCAGCAGCGCGATTGGGACTAGCATGGCGAAAGGGGAGCAGTTCTTC
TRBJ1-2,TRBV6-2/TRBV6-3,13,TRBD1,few,CASSRQGAPGYTF,TGTGCCAGCAGTCGACAGGGTGCCCCTGGCTACACCTTC
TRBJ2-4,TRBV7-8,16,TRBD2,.,CASSPRGGETKNIQYF,TGTGCCAGCAGCCCCCGGGGGGGAGAGACCAAAAACATTCAGTACTTC
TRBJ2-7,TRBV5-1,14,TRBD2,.,CASSSTSGGYEQYF,TGCGCCAGCAGCTCTACTAGCGGGGGCTACGAGCAGTACTTC
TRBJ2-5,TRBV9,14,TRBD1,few,CASSAGQGAETQYF,TGTGCCAGCAGCGCGGGACAGGGGGCGGAGACCCAGTACTTC
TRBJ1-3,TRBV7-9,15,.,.,CASSNSGPSGNTIYF,TGTGCCAGCAGTAACAGCGGTCCGTCTGGAAACACCATATATTTT
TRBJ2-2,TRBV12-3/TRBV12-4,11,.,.,CASSRLGELFF,TGTGCCAGCAGTCGGTTAGGGGAGCTGTTTTTT
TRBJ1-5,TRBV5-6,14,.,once,CASMTSYSNQPQHF,TGTGCCAGCATGACATCGTATAGCAATCAGCCCCAGCATTTT
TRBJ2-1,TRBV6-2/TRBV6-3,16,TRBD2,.,CASSFLGTSVYNEQFF,TGTGCCAGCAGTTTCCTGGGGACTAGCGTTTACAATGAGCAGTTCTTC
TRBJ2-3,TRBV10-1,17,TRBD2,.,CASSGPRTSGSTDTQYF,TGCGCCAGCAGTGGCCCTCGTACTAGCGGATCCACAGATACGCAGTATTTT
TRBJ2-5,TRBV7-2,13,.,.,CASSLGPQETQYF,TGTGCCAGCAGCTTAGGGCCCCAGGAGACCCAGTACTTC
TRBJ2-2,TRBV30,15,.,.,CAWTGGPLITGELFF,TGTGCCTGGACCGGGGGGCCGCTGATCACCGGGGAGCTGTTTTTT
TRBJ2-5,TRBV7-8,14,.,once,CASSLGSRRETQYF,TGTGCCAGCAGCTTAGGGTCTAGGAGGGAGACCCAGTACTTC
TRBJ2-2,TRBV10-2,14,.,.,CASSERGMAGELFF,TGCGCCAGCAGTGAAAGGGGTATGGCCGGGGAGCTGTTTTTT
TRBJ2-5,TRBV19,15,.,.,CARTGPTRTQETQYF,TGTGCCAGAACAGGGCCAACTCGAACCCAAGAGACCCAGTACTTC
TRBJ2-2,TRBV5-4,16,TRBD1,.,CASSLTGGGSTGELFF,TGTGCCAGCAGCTTGACAGGGGGTGGTTCTACCGGGGAGCTGTTTTTT
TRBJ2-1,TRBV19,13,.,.,CASSAGQHNEQFF,TGTGCCAGTAGTGCTGGACAGCACAATGAGCAGTTCTTC
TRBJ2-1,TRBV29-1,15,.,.,CSVKRASNTYNEQFF,TGCAGCGTTAAAAGGGCTAGCAACACCTACAATGAGCAGTTCTTC
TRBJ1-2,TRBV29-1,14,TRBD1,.,CSVSRTGGNYGYTF,TGCAGCGTTTCCAGGACAGGGGGCAACTATGGCTACACCTTC
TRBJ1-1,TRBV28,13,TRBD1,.,CASSDGTGRVAFF,TGTGCCAGCAGTGACGGGACAGGGAGGGTGGCTTTCTTT
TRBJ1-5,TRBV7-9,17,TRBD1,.,CASSHGTGDVGNQPQHF,TGTGCCAGCAGCCATGGGACAGGGGATGTTGGGAATCAGCCCCAGCATTTT
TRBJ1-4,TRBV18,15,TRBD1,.,CASSPPGQIREKLFF,TGTGCCAGCTCACCACCGGGACAGATTAGAGAAAAACTGTTTTTT
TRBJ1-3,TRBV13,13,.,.,CASSLVSGNTIYF,TGTGCCAGCAGCTTAGTATCTGGAAACACCATATATTTT
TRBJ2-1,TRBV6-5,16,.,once,CASSYSSARLYNEQFF,TGTGCCAGCAGTTACTCTAGCGCGAGACTCTACAATGAGCAGTTCTTC
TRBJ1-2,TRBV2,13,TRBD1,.,CASRGDSETGYTF,TGTGCCAGCAGAGGGGACAGCGAAACTGGCTACACCTTC
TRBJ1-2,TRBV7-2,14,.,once,CASSLDGRNYGYTF,TGTGCCAGCAGCTTAGACGGGAGGAACTATGGCTACACCTTC
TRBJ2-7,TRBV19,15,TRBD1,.,CASSAGQGLSYEQYF,TGTGCCAGTAGTGCGGGACAGGGGCTCTCCTACGAGCAGTACTTC
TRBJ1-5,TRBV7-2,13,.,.,CASSLLAGQPQHF,TGTGCCAGCAGCTTATTAGCGGGCCAGCCCCAGCATTTT
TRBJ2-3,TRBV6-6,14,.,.,CASSTPRSTDTQYF,TGTGCCAGCAGTACCCCGCGTAGCACAGATACGCAGTATTTT
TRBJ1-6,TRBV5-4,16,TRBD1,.,CASSFGQGGVDSPLHF,TGTGCCAGCAGCTTTGGACAGGGGGGGGTCGATTCACCCCTCCACTTT
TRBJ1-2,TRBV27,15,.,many,CASTRKSGGASGYTF,TGTGCCAGCACCAGAAAATCGGGGGGGGCCAGTGGCTACACCTTC
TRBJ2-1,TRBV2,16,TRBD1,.,CASSPPATGVGNEQFF,TGTGCCAGCAGTCCCCCCGCGACAGGGGTAGGGAATGAGCAGTTCTTC
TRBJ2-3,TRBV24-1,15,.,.,CATSDPDRLTDTQYF,TGTGCCACCAGTGATCCCGACAGACTCACAGATACGCAGTATTTT
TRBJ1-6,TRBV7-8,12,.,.,CASGQLNSPLHF,TGTGCCAGCGGACAGCTCAATTCACCCCTCCACTTT
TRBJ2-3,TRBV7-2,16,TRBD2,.,CASSPRLAGSTDTQYF,TGTGCCAGCAGCCCCCGACTAGCGGGATCCACAGATACGCAGTATTTT
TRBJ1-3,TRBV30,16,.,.,CAWSVQGFYSGNTIYF,TGTGCCTGGAGTGTTCAGGGGTTCTACTCTGGAAACACCATATATTTT
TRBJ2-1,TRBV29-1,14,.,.,CSVRQRGSYNEQFF,TGCAGCGTTAGACAGCGAGGCTCCTACAATGAGCAGTTCTTC
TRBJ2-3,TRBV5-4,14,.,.,CASSEAGRTDTQYF,TGTGCCAGCAGCGAAGCTGGGAGGACAGATACGCAGTATTTT
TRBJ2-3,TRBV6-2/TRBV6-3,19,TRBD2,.,CASSPHTWTSGSPRDTQYF,TGTGCCAGCAGTCCCCATACTTGGACTAGCGGGAGCCCCCGAGATACGCAGTATTTT
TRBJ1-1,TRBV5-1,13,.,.,CASSLDWRTEAFF,TGCGCCAGCAGCTTGGATTGGCGGACTGAAGCTTTCTTT
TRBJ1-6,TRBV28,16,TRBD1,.,CASTLTTGTYNSPLHF,TGTGCCAGCACCCTGACGACAGGGACCTATAATTCACCCCTCCACTTT
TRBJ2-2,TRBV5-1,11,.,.,CASSSPGELFF,TGCGCCAGCAGCTCCCCAGGGGAGCTGTTTTTT
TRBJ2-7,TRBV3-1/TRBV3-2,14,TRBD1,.,CASSPSGQAGEQYF,TGTGCCAGCAGCCCCTCGGGACAGGCGGGAGAGCAGTACTTC
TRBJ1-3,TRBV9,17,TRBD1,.,CASSPRLTGTTGNTIYF,TGTGCCAGCAGCCCGCGTCTGACAGGGACGACTGGAAACACCATATATTTT
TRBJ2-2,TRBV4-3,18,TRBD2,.,CASSQDRLAGANTGELFF,TGCGCCAGCAGCCAAGATCGGCTAGCGGGGGCGAACACCGGGGAGCTGTTTTTT